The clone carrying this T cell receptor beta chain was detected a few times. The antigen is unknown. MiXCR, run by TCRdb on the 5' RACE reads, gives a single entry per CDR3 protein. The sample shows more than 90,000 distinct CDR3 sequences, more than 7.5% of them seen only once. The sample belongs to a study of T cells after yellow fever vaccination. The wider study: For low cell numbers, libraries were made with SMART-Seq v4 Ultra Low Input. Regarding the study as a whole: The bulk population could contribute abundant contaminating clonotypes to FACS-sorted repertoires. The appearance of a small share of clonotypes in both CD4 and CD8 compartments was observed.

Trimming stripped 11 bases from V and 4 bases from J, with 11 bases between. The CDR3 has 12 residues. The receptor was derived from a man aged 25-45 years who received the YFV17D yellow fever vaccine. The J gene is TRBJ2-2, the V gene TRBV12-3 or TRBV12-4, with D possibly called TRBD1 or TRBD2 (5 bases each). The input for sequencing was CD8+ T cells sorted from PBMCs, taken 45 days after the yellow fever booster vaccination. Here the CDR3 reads CAAPGATGELFF. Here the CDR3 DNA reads TGTGCCGCACCCGGGGCCACCGGGGAGCTGTTTTTT.